The 8 T cell receptor beta chains in this list originate from one sample, sequenced in a study of T cell responses to AZD1222 COVID-19 vaccine. Repertoires were generated with immunoSEQ multiplex PCR, while TCRdb's copy carries only in-frame clones and drops some. The table has 93,000 or so clones, over 70% seen once. The sequencing used peripheral blood, collected on day 0 of AZD1222 vaccination. The receptors were gathered from an adult in good health.

The V and J genes are TRBV25-1 and TRBJ2-3, with TRBD1 matching over 9 bases. With V trimmed by 4 bases and J by 3 bases, 5 bases remained unmatched. The CDR3 covers 15 residues. Germline values: CDR1 MGHDK, CDR2 SYGVNS. This CDR3 reads CASSGGQGRTDTQYF. The CDR3 DNA is TGTGCCAGCAGTGGAGGACAGGGGAGAACAGATACGCAGTATTTT.

This clone was counted a few times. CDR3 sequence: CASSAHSGRDYNEQFF. Written as DNA, the CDR3 is TGTGCCAGCAGCGCCCATAGCGGGAGGGACTACAATGAGCAGTTCTTC. V is TRBV9 and J is TRBJ2-1; 11 bases match TRBD2. The J segment lost 3 bases and the V segment lost 3 bases, leaving 5 bases of the junction unmatched. The CDR3 totals 16 residues. Germline V gene data show CDR1 as SGDLS and CDR2 as YYNGEE.

J is TRBJ1-1 and V is TRBV6-1; tentative D call: TRBD1 (5 bases). The germline V gene encodes CDR1 MNHNS and CDR2 SASEGT. This CDR3 has 14 amino acids. V lost 2 bases and J 8 bases, leaving 15 bases between the germline ends. The CDR3 DNA follows: TGTGCCAGCAGTGAACGGTTAGACAGTCTAGAAGCTTTCTTT. As protein: CASSERLDSLEAFF.

The rearrangement links TRBV5-1 to TRBJ1-3, with D unresolved. Germline V gene data show CDR1 as SGHRS and CDR2 as YFSETQ. The CDR3 consists of 15 residues. V shed 4 bases and J shed 4 bases, with 15 bases lying between them. DNA of the CDR3: TGCGCCAGCAGCCAAACATCGGCGAGGGGAAACACCATATATTTT. It encodes CASSQTSARGNTIYF.

The chain combines TRBV12-2 with TRBJ1-6; the table's D call of TRBD1 was not tested on the DNA. TRBV12-2 is a pseudogene. The CDR3 has 15 residues. CDR3 DNA sequence: TGTGCAAGTCGCTGCCAGGGGAGCCATAATTCACCCCTCCACTTT. Translating it yields CASRCQGSHNSPLHF.

On this clone: Other nucleotide sequences from this sample produce the same CDR3. The chain carries TRBV12-3 or TRBV12-4 and TRBJ2-7, with D hard to call. V was clipped by 1 base and J by 7 bases, with 8 bases between them. The CDR3 length is 12 residues. CDR3 DNA sequence: TGTGCCAGCAGTTTAGGTGTTGGGGAGCAGTACTTC. It encodes CASSLGVGEQYF.

The CDR3 coding sequence is TGTGCCAGCACCCTGACAGCCTACGAGCAGTACTTC. Residues: CASTLTAYEQYF. This chain connects TRBV6-5 to TRBJ2-7; D perhaps matches TRBD1 (5 bases). The CDR3 contains 12 residues. V dropped 7 bases and J dropped 2 bases, with 9 bases sitting between them. The germline V gene encodes CDR1 MNHEY and CDR2 SVGAGI.

The rearrangement links TRBV28 to TRBJ2-2; 9 positions match TRBD2. Looked up from germline, CDR1 is MDHEN and CDR2 is SYDVKM. This CDR3 comprises 15 residues. The trim removed 5 bases at V and 3 bases at J, leaving 4 bases unmatched. CDR3: CASSVRTSDTGELFF. As DNA, the CDR3 is TGTGCCAGCAGTGTCCGGACTAGCGACACCGGGGAGCTGTTTTTT.